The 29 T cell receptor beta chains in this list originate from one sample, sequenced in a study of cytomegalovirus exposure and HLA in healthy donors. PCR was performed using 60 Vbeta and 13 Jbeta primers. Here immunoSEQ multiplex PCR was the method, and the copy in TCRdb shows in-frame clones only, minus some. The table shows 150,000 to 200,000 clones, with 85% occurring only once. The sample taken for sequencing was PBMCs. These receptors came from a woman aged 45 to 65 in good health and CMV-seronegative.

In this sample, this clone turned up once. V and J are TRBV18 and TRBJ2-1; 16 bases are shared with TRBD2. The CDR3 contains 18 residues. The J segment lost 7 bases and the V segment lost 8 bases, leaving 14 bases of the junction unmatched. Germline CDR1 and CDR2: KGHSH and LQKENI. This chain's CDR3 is CASHFPGLAGGPKNEQFF. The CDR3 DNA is TGTGCCAGCCACTTTCCGGGACTAGCGGGAGGGCCTAAAAATGAGCAGTTCTTC.

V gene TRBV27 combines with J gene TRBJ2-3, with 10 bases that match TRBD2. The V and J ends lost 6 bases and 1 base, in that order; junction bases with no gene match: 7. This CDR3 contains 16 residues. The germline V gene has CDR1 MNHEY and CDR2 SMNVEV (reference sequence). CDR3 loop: CASRKWTSGRTDTQYF. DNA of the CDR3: TGTGCCAGCAGGAAATGGACTAGCGGACGCACAGATACGCAGTATTTT.

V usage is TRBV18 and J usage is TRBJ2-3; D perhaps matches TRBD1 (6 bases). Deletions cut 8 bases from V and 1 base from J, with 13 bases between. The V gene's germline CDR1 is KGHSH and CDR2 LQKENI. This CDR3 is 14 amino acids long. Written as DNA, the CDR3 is TGTGCCAGCCACAGGGTTTTAGGCACAGATACGCAGTATTTT. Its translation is CASHRVLGTDTQYF. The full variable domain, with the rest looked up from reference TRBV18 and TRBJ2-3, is NAGVMQNPRHLVRRRGQEARLRCSPMKGHSHVYWYRQLPEEGLKFMVYLQKENIIDESGMPKERFSAEFPKEGPSILRIQQVVRGDSAAYFCASHRVLGTDTQYFGPGTRLTVL.

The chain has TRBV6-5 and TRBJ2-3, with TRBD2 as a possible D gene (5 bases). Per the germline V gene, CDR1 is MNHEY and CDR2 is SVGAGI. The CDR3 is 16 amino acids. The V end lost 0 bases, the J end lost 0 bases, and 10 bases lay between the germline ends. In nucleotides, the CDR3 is TGTGCCAGCAGTTACTCTCGGACTCTGAGCACAGATACGCAGTATTTT. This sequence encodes CASSYSRTLSTDTQYF.

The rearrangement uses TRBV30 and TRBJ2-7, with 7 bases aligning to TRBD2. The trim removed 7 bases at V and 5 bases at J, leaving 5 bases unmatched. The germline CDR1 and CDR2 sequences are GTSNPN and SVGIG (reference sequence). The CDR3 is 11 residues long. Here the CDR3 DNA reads TGTGCCTTGACTAGCTTCCACGAGCAGTACTTC. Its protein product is CALTSFHEQYF.

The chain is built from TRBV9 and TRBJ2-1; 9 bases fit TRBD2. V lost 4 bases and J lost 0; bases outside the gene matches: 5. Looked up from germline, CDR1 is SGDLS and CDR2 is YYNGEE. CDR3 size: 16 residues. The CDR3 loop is CASSPYSGSSYNEQFF. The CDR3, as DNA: TGTGCCAGCAGCCCATATAGCGGGAGCTCCTACAATGAGCAGTTCTTC.

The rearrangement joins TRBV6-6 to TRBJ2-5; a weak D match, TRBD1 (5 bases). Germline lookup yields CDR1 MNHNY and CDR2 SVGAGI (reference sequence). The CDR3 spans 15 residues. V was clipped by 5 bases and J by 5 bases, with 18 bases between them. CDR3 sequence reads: CASSLGHSPEETQYF. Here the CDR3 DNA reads TGTGCCAGCAGTCTTGGACATTCGCCGGAGGAGACCCAGTACTTC.

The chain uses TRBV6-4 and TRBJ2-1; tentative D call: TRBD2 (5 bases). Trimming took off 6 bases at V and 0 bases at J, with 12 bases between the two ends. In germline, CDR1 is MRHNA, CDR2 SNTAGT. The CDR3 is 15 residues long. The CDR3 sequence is CASSRYSGSYNEQFF. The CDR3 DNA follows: TGTGCCAGCAGCCGTTACAGCGGCTCCTACAATGAGCAGTTCTTC.

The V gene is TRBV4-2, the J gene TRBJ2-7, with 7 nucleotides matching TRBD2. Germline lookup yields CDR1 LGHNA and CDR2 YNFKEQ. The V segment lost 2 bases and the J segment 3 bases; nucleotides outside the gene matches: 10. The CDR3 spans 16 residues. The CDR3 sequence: CASSQPRGEGLYEQYF. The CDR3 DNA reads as TGTGCCAGCAGCCAACCGCGCGGGGAGGGTCTCTACGAGCAGTACTTC.

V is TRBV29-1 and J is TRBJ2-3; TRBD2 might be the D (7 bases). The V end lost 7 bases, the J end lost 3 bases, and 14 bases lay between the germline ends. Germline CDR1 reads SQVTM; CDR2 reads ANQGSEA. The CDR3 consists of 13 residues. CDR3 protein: CSAIRGATDTQYF. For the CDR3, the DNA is TGCAGCGCTATACGGGGGGCTACAGATACGCAGTATTTT.

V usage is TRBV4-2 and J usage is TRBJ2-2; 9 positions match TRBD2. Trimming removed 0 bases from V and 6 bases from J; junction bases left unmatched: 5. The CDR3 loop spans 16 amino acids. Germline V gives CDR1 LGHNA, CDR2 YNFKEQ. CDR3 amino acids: CASSQEPAGGPGELFF. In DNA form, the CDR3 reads TGTGCCAGCAGCCAAGAACCAGCGGGAGGTCCCGGGGAGCTGTTTTTT.

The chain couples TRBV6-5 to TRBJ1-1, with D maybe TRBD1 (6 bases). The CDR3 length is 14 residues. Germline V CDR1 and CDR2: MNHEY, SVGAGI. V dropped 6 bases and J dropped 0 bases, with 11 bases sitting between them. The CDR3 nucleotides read TGTGCCAGCAGGCCTTGGACAGTGAACACTGAAGCTTTCTTT. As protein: CASRPWTVNTEAFF.

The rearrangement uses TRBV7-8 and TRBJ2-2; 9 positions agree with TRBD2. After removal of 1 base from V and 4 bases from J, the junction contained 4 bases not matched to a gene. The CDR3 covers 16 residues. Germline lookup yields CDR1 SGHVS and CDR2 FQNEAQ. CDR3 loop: CASSLVGGRVTGELFF. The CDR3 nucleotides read TGTGCCAGCAGCTTAGTCGGCGGGAGGGTCACCGGGGAGCTGTTTTTT.

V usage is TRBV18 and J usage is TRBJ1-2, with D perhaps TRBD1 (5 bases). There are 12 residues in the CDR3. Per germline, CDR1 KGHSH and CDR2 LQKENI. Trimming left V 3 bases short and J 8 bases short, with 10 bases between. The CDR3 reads CASSPLDRGYTF. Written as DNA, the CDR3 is TGTGCCAGCTCACCCCTCGACAGAGGCTACACCTTC.

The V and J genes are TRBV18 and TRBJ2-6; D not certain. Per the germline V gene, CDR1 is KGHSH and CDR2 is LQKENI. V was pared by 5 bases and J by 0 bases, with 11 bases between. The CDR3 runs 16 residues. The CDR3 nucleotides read TGTGCCAGCTCATCCTTTAGAGGCTCTGGGGCCAACGTCCTGACTTTC. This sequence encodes CASSSFRGSGANVLTF.

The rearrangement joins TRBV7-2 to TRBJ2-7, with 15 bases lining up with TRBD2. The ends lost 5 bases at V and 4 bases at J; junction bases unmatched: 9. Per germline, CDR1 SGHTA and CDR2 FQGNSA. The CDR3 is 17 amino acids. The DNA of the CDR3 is TGTGCCAGCAGCCCTCCGGGACTAGCGGGAGGTCGGTACGAGCAGTACTTC. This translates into CASSPPGLAGGRYEQYF.

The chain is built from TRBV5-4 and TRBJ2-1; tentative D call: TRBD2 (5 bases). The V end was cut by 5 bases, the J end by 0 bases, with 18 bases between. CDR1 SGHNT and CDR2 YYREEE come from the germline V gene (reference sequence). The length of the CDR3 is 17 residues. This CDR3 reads CASSNLGRRSSYNEQFF. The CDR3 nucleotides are TGTGCCAGCAGTAACCTAGGCCGGAGGAGCTCCTACAATGAGCAGTTCTTC.

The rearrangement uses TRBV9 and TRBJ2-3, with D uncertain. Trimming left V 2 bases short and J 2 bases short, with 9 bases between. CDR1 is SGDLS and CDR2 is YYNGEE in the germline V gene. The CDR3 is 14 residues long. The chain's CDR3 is CASSVSSSTDTQYF. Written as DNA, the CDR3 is TGTGCCAGCAGCGTTTCGAGCTCCACAGATACGCAGTATTTT.

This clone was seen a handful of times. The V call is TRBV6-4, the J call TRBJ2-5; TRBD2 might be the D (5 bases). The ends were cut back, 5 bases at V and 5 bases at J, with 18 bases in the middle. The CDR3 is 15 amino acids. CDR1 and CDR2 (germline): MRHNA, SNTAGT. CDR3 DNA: TGTGCCAGCAGTACGATGGAGGAGAAGTGGGAGACCCAGTACTTC. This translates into CASSTMEEKWETQYF.

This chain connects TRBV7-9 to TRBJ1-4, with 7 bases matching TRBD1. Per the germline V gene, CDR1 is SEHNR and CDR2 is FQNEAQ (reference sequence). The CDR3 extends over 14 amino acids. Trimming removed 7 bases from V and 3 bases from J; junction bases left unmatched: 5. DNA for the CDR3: TGTGCCAGCATCCGGGACAGATCTAATGAAAAACTGTTTTTT. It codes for CASIRDRSNEKLFF.

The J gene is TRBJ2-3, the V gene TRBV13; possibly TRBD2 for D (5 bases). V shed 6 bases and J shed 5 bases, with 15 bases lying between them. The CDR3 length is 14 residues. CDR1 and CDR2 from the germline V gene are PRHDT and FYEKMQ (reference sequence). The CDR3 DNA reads TGTGCCAGCAGACTTGGACTCCGCCTAGATACGCAGTATTTT. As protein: CASRLGLRLDTQYF.

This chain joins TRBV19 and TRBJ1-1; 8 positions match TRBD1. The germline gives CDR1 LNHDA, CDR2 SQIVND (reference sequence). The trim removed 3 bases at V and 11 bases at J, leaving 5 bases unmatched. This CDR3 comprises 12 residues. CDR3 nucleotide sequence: TGTGCCAGTAGTATGGTGGACAGGGAGGCTTTCTTT. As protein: CASSMVDREAFF.

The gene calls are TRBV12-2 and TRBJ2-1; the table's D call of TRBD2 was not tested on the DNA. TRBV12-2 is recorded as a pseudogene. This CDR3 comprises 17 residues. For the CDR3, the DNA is TGTGCAGGGCCCGGGTACCAGCGGGAGGGCCGATACAATGAGCAGTTCTTC. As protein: CAGPGYQREGRYNEQFF.

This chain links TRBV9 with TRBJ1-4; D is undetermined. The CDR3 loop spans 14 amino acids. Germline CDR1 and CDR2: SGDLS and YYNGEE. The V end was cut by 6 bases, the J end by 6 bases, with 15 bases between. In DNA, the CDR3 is TGTGCCAGCAACGGCGGGTGGTCTGATGAAAAACTGTTTTTT. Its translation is CASNGGWSDEKLFF. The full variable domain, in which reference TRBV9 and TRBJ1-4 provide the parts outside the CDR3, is DSGVTQTPKHLITATGQRVTLRCSPRSGDLSVYWYQQSLDQGLQFLIQYYNGEERAKGNILERFSAQQFPDLHSELNLSSLELGDSALYFCASNGGWSDEKLFFGSGTQLSVL.

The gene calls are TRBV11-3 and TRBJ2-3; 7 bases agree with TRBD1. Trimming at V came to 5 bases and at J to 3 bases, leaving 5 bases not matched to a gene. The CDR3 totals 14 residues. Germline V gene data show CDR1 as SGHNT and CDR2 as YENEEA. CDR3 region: CASSQGQRTDTQYF. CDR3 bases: TGTGCCAGCAGCCAGGGACAGAGAACAGATACGCAGTATTTT. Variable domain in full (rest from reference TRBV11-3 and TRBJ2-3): EAGVVQSPRYKIIEKKQPVAFWCNPISGHNTLYWYLQNLGQGPELLIRYENEEAVDDSQLPKDRFSAERLKGVDSTLKIQPAELGDSAVYLCASSQGQRTDTQYFGPGTRLTVL.

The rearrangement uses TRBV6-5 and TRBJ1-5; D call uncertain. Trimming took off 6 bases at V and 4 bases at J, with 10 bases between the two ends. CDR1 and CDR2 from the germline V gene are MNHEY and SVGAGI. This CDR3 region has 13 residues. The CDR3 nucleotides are TGTGCCAGCAGCCCCCGACTTAATCAGCCCCAGCATTTT. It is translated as CASSPRLNQPQHF.

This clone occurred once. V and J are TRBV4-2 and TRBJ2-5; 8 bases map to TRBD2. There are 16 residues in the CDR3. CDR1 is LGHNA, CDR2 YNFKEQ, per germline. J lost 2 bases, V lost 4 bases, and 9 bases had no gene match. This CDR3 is CASSPAGDVEQETQYF. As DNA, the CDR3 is TGTGCCAGCAGCCCAGCGGGAGATGTGGAACAAGAGACCCAGTACTTC.

The CDR3 here is CASSLKSAVPGYGEQFF. CDR3 in DNA: TGTGCCAGCAGTTTAAAAAGTGCAGTCCCAGGCTACGGTGAGCAGTTCTTC. This chain links TRBV28 with TRBJ2-1; D is uncertain. The CDR3 contains 17 residues. The V gene's germline CDR1 is MDHEN and CDR2 SYDVKM. Deletions cut 2 bases from V and 9 bases from J, with 23 bases between.

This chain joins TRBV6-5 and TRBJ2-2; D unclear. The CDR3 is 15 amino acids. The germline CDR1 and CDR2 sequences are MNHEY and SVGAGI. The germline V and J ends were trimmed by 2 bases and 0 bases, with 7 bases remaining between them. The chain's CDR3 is CASSYILPNTGELFF. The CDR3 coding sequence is TGTGCCAGCAGTTACATTCTTCCGAACACCGGGGAGCTGTTTTTT.